The entry that follows covers one TCR beta chain sequence. This sample was taken from a study of T cell changes during pregnancy in multiple sclerosis. The germline CDR1 and CDR2 sequences are MNHNS and SASEGT. The CDR3 has 16 residues. Trimming pared 3 bases from V and 0 bases from J, leaving 12 bases between. Sequencing used immunoSEQ multiplex PCR; TCRdb keeps in-frame clones, though not all of them. The data contain around 71,000 clones, about 91% of them singletons. Sample: peripheral blood, taken after pregnancy. The TCR sequence derives from a female donor with multiple sclerosis, enrolled in a pregnancy study. The rearrangement uses TRBV6-1 and TRBJ1-3, with D tentatively TRBD1 (5 bases). CDR3: CASSDRTFSSGNTIYF. The CDR3 DNA follows: TGTGCCAGCAGTGATCGGACATTCAGCTCTGGAAACACCATATATTTT.